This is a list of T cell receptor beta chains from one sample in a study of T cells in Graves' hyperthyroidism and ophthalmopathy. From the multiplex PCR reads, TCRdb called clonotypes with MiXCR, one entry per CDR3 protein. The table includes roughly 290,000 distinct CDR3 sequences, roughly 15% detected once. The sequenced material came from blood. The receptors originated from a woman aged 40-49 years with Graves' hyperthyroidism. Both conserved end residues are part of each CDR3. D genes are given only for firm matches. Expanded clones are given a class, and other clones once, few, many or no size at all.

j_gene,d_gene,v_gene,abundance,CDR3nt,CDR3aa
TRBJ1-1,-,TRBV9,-,TGTGCCAGCAGCTTCCTTACGGATAACACTGAAGCTTTCTTT,CASSFLTDNTEAFF
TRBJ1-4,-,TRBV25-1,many,TGTGCCAGCAGTGAATATGGGGGTAATGAAAAACTGTTTTTT,CASSEYGGNEKLFF
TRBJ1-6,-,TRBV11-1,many,TGTGCCAGCAGCGAGGACAGCACTAATTCACCCCTCCACTTT,CASSEDSTNSPLHF
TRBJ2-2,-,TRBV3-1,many,TGTGCCAGCAGCCAAGAGATCACGAACACCGGGGAGCTGTTTTTT,CASSQEITNTGELFF
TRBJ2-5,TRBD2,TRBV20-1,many,TGCAGTGCTAGAGAGGGACTAGCGGGTTACCAAGAGACCCAGTACTTC,CSAREGLAGYQETQYF
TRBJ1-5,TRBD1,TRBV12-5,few,TGTGCTAGTGGTAACCTCTGGACAGGGGGCGAAAGCAATCAGCCCCAGCATTTT,CASGNLWTGGESNQPQHF
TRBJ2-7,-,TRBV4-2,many,TGTGCCAGCAGCCAAGATGGCCCCACCCAAGGCAGGGCGGCCGAGCAGTACTTC,CASSQDGPTQGRAAEQYF
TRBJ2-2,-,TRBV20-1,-,TGCAGTGCTAGAGATGTCGAGCGGGTTAACACCGGGGAGCTGTTTTTT,CSARDVERVNTGELFF
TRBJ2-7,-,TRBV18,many,TGTGCCAGCTCACCAGCGACTCTCTACGAGCAGTACTTC,CASSPATLYEQYF
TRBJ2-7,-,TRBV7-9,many,TGTGCCAGCAGCCCTGGACTGGCGACCTACGAGCAGTACTTC,CASSPGLATYEQYF
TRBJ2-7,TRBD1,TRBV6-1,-,TGTGCCAGCAGTGAGGTGCCGGGACAGGGGGCCGGAGAGCAGTACTTC,CASSEVPGQGAGEQYF
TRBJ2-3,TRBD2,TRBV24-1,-,TGTGCCACCAGTGATTGGGGGAGGGATAACACAGATACGCAGTATTTT,CATSDWGRDNTDTQYF
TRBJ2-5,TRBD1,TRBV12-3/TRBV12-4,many,TGTGCCAGCAGTGTACAGGGGGATCGGGAGACCCAGTACTTC,CASSVQGDRETQYF
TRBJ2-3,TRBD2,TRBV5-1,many,TGCGCCAGCAGCGCGGGGACTAGCGGGAGCACAGATACGCAGTATTTT,CASSAGTSGSTDTQYF
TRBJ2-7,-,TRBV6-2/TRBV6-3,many,TGTGCCAGCAGTTGGCGGCAATACGAGCAGTACTTC,CASSWRQYEQYF
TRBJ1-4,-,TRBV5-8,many,TGTGCCAGCAGCTTGGACAGGGCTAATGAAAAACTGTTTTTT,CASSLDRANEKLFF
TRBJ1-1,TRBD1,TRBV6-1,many,TGTGCCAGCAGTGAAGAGGGGGCGCCGGGGACCACTGAAGCTTTCTTT,CASSEEGAPGTTEAFF
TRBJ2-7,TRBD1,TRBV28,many,TGTGCCAGCGAGGACAGGGTATCCTACGAGCAGTACTTC,CASEDRVSYEQYF
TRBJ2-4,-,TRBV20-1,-,TGCAGTGCTAGACCCCGGGGACTGGGCATTCAGTACTTC,CSARPRGLGIQYF
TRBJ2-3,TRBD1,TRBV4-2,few,TGTGCCAGCAGCCCCCAGGGACAGGGTACAGATACGCAGTATTTT,CASSPQGQGTDTQYF
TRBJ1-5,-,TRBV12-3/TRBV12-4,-,TGTGCCAGCAGTTTCATTAAGGGGCCCCAGCATTTT,CASSFIKGPQHF
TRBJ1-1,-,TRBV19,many,TGTGCCAGTAGTATAGGGGACGTGAACACTGAAGCTTTCTTT,CASSIGDVNTEAFF
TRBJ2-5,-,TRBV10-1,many,TGCGCCAGCAGCCACCCTGGGCCGGGAGAGACCCAGTACTTC,CASSHPGPGETQYF
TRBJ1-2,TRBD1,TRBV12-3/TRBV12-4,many,TGTGCCAGCAGTCGTCCCGCCGGGACAGTGTCTAACTATGGCTACACCTTC,CASSRPAGTVSNYGYTF
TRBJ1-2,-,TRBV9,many,TGTGCCAGCAGCGTAGACTACAGCGGTTTCTATGGCTACACCTTC,CASSVDYSGFYGYTF
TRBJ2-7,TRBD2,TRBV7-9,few,TGTGCCAGCAGCTCCCCACGACTAGCGGGGGCGGTCGAGCAGTACTTC,CASSSPRLAGAVEQYF
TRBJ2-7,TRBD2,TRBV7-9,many,TGTGCCAGCAGCCCCGAGATAGCGGGCTCCTACGAGCAGTACTTC,CASSPEIAGSYEQYF
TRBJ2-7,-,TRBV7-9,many,TGTGCCAGCAGCTTACCTCTGGGTCCCGTGGCGGAGGAAGAGCAGTACTTC,CASSLPLGPVAEEEQYF
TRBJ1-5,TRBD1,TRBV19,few,TGTGCCAGCACAACAGGGGGCGGCGGAGGCAATCAGCCCCAGCATTTT,CASTTGGGGGNQPQHF
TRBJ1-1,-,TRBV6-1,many,TGTGCCAGCAGTTTCAGCCTAACAGGGAACACTGAAGCTTTCTTT,CASSFSLTGNTEAFF
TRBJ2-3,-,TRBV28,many,TGTGCCAGCAGTTTAGTGAGAGGAGTGCAGTATTTT,CASSLVRGVQYF
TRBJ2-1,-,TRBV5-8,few,TGTGCCAGCAGCGGCCGGGGATTCTCCTACAATGAGCAGTTCTTC,CASSGRGFSYNEQFF
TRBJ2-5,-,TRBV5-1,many,TGCGCCAGCAGCGAAGAACCAGGCCCCCAAGAGACCCAGTACTTC,CASSEEPGPQETQYF
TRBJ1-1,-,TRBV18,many,TGTGCCAGCTCAGCGGACAGTAGTAACACTGAAGCTTTCTTT,CASSADSSNTEAFF
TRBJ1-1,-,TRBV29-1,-,TGCAGCTTCTCCGGGACGGTGAACACTGAAGCTTTCTTT,CSFSGTVNTEAFF
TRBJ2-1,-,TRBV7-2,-,TGTGCCAGCAGCCGAGGGTCGACTGGCGACAATGAGCAGTTCTTC,CASSRGSTGDNEQFF
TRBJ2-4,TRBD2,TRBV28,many,TGTGCCAGCAGTTTTGTGTACGGGACTAGCGGGAGTAGGGCCAAAAACATTCAGTACTTC,CASSFVYGTSGSRAKNIQYF
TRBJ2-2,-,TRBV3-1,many,TGTGCCAGCGTCGGGTCCGGGGAGCTGTTTTTT,CASVGSGELFF
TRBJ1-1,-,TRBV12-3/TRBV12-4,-,TGTGCCAGCAGCAAACCCGGGAGACCGAACACTGAAGCTTTCTTT,CASSKPGRPNTEAFF
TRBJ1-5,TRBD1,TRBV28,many,TGTGCCAGCAGGGGGACAGCTTATAGCAATCAGCCCCAGCATTTT,CASRGTAYSNQPQHF
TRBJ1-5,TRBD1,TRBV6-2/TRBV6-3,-,TGTGCCAGCAGTCTCGGGACAGGGGGCTGGCACCCCCAGCATTTT,CASSLGTGGWHPQHF
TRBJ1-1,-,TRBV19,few,TGTGCCAGTAGTATATGGAAGAACACTGAAGCTTTCTTT,CASSIWKNTEAFF
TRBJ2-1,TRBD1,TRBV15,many,TGTGCCACCAGCAGAACGGGACAGATCTCTTTCAATGAGCAGTTCTTC,CATSRTGQISFNEQFF
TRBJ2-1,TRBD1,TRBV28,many,TGTGCCACTACACGGGACAGCCAATACAATGAGCAGTTCTTC,CATTRDSQYNEQFF
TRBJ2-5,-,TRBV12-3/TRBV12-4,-,TGTGCCAGCAGTTTTACGGCAAACCAAGAGACCCAGTACTTC,CASSFTANQETQYF
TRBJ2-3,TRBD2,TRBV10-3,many,TGTGCCATCAGTGACTCTAGCGGGAGACGGGGCACAGATACGCAGTATTTT,CAISDSSGRRGTDTQYF
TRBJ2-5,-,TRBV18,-,TGTGCCAGCTCACCAGACTACGGGGAGACCCAGTACTTC,CASSPDYGETQYF
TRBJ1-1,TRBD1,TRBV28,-,TGTGCCAGCAGTTCGGGACAGGGACGAACGGGAGGGGACACTGAAGCTTTCTTT,CASSSGQGRTGGDTEAFF
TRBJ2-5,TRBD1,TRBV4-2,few,TGTGCCAGCAGCCAAGAAGGGACAGGGGGCGGTGAGACCCAGTACTTC,CASSQEGTGGGETQYF
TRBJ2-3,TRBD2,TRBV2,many,TGTGCCAGCAGAGCAACGGGGGGGGAGGGGGATACGCAGTATTTT,CASRATGGEGDTQYF